Below are 2 T cell receptor beta chains sequenced from a single sample in a study of cytomegalovirus exposure and HLA in healthy donors. Use of 60 Vbeta and 13 Jbeta primers characterized the PCR. The data were produced by immunoSEQ multiplex PCR, yet TCRdb's version contains in-frame clones alone and is incomplete. Of roughly 170,000 clones detected, roughly 84% appear once; the ten largest clones hold 1.5%. Source material: PBMCs. Receptors were obtained from a male donor in good health and CMV-seronegative.

Details on this clone: Germline is not matched at one junction end, which may reflect a read error. Other DNA sequences of this sample code for an identical CDR3. The V and J genes are TRBV6-1 and TRBJ1-4; D is uncertain. Germline-derived CDR1 and CDR2 are MNHNS and SASEGT. The CDR3 has 14 residues. CDR3 loop: CASSNLPGEEKLFF. The DNA for the CDR3 is TGTGCCAGCAGTAACCTACCGGGAGAAGAAAAGCTGTTTTTT.

V and J are TRBV15 and TRBJ1-2; D is uncertain. The germline V gene encodes CDR1 LNHNV and CDR2 YYDKDF (reference sequence). V was pared by 1 base and J by 4 bases, with 7 bases between. The CDR3 is 13 residues long. CDR3 sequence reads: CATSRGTGYGYTF. The CDR3 region has the DNA TGTGCCACCAGCAGAGGTACTGGCTATGGCTACACCTTC.